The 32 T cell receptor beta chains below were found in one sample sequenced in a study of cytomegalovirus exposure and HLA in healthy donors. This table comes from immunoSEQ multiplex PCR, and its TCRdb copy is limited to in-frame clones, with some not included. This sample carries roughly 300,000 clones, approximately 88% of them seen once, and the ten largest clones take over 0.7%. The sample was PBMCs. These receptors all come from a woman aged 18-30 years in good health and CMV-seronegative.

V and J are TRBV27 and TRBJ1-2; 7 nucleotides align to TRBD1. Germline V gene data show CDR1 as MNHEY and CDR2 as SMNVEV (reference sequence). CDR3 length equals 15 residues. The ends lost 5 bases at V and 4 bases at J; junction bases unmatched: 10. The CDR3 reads CASSRYRGQFYGYTF. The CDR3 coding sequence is TGTGCCAGCAGTAGATATCGGGGACAGTTCTATGGCTACACCTTC.

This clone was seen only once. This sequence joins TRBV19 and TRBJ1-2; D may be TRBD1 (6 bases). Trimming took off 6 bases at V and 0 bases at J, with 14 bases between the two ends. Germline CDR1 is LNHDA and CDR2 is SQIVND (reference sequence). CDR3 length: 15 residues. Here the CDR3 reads CASRRTGRANYGYTF. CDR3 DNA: TGTGCCAGTAGACGAACAGGGCGTGCTAACTATGGCTACACCTTC.

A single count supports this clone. CDR3 sequence (DNA): TGTGCCAGCAGTGAATACGGAACCAGGGATACGCAGTATTTT. This sequence encodes CASSEYGTRDTQYF. The chain joins TRBV25-1 to TRBJ2-3; no clear D gene. Trimming left V 0 bases short and J 6 bases short, with 10 bases between. The CDR3 contains 14 residues. CDR1 is MGHDK, CDR2 SYGVNS, per germline.

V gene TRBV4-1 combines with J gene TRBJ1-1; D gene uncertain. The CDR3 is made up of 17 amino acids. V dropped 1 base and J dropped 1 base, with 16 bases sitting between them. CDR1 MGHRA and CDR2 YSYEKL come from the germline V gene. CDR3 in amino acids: CASSQAPGRDTNTEAFF. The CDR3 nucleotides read TGCGCCAGCAGCCAAGCCCCTGGGAGAGATACGAACACTGAAGCTTTCTTT.

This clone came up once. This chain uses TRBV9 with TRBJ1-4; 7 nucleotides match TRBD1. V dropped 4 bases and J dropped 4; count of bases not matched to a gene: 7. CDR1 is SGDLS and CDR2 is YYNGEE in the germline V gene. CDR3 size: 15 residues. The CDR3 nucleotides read TGTGCCAGCAGCTTTACAGGGGATTATAATGAAAAACTGTTTTTT. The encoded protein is CASSFTGDYNEKLFF.

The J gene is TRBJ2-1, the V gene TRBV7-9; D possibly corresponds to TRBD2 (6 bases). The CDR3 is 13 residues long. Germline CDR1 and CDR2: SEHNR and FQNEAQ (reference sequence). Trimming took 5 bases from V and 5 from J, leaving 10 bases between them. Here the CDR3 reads CASSPRLDNEQFF. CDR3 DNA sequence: TGTGCCAGCAGCCCGAGACTAGACAATGAGCAGTTCTTC.

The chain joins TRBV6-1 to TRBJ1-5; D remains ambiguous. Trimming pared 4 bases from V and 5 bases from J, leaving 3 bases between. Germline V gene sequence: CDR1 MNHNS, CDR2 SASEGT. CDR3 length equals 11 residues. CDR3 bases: TGTGCCAGCAGTGGAGATCAGCCCCAGCATTTT. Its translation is CASSGDQPQHF.

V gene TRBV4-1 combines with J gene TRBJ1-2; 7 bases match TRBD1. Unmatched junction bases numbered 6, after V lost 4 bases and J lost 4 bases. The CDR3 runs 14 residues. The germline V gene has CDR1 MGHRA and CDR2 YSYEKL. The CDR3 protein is CASSLETGSYGYTF. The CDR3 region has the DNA TGCGCCAGCAGCCTAGAGACAGGGTCCTATGGCTACACCTTC.

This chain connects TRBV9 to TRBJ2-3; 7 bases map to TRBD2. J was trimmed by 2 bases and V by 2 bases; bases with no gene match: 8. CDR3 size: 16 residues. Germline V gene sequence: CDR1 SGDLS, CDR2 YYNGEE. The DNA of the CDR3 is TGTGCCAGCAGCGTGGGGCTAGCGGAAGTCACAGATACGCAGTATTTT. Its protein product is CASSVGLAEVTDTQYF.

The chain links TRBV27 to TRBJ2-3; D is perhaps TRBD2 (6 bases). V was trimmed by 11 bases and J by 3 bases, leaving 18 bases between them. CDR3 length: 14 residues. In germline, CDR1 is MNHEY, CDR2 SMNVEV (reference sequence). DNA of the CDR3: TGTGCCGTTAAAACCCGGGGAGGTACAGATACGCAGTATTTT. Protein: CAVKTRGGTDTQYF.

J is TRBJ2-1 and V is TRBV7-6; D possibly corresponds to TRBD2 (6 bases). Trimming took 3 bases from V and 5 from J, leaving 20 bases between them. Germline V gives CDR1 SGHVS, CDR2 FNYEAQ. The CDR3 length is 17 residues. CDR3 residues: CASSFSKGTSLNNEQFF. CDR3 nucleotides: TGTGCCAGCAGCTTTTCAAAGGGGACTTCATTGAACAATGAGCAGTTCTTC.

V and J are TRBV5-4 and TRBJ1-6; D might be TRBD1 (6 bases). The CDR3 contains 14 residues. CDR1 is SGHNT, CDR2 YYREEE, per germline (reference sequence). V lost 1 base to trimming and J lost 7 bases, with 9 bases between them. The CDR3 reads CASSLRQVNSPLHF. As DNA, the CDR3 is TGTGCCAGCAGCTTGCGACAGGTCAATTCACCCCTCCACTTT.

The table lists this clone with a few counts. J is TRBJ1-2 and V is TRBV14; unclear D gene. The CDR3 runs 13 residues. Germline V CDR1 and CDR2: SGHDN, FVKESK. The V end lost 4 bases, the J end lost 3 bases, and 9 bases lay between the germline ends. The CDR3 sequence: CASSPRVYYGYTF. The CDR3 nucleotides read TGTGCCAGCAGCCCGAGGGTATACTATGGCTACACCTTC.

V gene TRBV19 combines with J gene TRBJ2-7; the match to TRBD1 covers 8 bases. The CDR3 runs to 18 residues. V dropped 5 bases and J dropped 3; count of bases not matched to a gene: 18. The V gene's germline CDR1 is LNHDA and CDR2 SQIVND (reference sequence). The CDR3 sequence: CASSPTLPGTGFSYEQYF. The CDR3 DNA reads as TGTGCCAGTAGTCCGACCTTGCCTGGGACAGGCTTTAGCTACGAGCAGTACTTC.

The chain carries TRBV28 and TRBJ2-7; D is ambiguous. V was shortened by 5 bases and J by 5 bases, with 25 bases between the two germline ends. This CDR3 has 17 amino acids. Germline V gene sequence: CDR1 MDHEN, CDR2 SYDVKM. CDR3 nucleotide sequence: TGTGCCAGCAGTCCCTATATGAGTGTGCCCGTGCACCACGAGCAGTACTTC. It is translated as CASSPYMSVPVHHEQYF.

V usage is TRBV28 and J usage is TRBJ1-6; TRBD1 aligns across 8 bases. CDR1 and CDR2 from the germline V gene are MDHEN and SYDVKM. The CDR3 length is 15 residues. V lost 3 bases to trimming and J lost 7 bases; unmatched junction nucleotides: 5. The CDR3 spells CASSFSDRENSPLHF. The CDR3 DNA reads TGTGCCAGCAGTTTCTCGGACAGGGAAAATTCACCCCTCCACTTT.

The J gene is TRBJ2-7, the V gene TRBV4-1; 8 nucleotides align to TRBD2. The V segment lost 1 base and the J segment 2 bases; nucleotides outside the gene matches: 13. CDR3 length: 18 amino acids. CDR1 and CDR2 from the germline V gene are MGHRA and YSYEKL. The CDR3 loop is CASSQGPPYSGTTYEQYF. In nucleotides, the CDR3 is TGCGCCAGCAGCCAAGGTCCTCCATATAGCGGGACCACCTACGAGCAGTACTTC.

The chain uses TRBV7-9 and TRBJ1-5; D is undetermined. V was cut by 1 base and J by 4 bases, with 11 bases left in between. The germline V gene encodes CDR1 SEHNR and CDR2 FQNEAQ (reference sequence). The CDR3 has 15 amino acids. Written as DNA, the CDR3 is TGTGCCAGCAGCTTAGGGAGGGCAGGAAATCAGCCCCAGCATTTT. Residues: CASSLGRAGNQPQHF.

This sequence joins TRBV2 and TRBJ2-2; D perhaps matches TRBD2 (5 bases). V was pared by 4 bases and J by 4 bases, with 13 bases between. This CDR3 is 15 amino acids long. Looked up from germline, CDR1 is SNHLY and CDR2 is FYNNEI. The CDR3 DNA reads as TGTGCCAGCAGTGGGTTGGGGAGCCCCACCGGGGAGCTGTTTTTT. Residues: CASSGLGSPTGELFF.

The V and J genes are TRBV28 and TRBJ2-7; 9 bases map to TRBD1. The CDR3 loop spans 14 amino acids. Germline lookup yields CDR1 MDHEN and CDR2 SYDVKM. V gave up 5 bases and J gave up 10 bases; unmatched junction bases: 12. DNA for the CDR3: TGTGCCAGCAGTCCCGCCCCGGGACAGGGTATACAGTACTTC. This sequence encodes CASSPAPGQGIQYF.

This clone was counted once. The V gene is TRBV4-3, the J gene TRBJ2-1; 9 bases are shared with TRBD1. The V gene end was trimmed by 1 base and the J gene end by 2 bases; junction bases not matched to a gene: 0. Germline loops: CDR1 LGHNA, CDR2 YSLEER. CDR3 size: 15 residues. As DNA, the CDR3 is TGCGCCAGCAGCCAAGGGACAGGGGCCTACAATGAGCAGTTCTTC. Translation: CASSQGTGAYNEQFF.

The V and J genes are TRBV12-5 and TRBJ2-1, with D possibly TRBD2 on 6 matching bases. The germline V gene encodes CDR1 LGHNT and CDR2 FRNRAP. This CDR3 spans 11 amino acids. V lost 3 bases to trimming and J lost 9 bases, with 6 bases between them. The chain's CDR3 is CASGFGGEQFF. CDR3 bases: TGTGCTAGTGGTTTCGGGGGTGAGCAGTTCTTC.

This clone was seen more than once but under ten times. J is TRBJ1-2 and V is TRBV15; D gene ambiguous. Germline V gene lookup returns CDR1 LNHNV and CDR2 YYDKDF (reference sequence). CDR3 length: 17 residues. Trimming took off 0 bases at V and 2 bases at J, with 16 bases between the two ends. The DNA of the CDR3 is TGTGCCACCAGCAGAGAGGATGGAAACAGCCAAAACTATGGCTACACCTTC. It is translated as CATSREDGNSQNYGYTF. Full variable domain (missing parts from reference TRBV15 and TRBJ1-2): DAMVIQNPRYQVTQFGKPVTLSCSQTLNHNVMYWYQQKSSQAPKLLFHYYDKDFNNEADTPDNFQSRRPNTSFCFLDIRSPGLGDTAMYLCATSREDGNSQNYGYTFGSGTRLTVV.

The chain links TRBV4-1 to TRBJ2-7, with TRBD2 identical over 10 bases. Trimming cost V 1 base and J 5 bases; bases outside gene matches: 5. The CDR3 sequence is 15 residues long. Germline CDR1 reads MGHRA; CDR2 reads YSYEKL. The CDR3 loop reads CASSQVLAGIDEQYF. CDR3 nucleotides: TGCGCCAGCAGCCAAGTACTAGCGGGAATCGACGAGCAGTACTTC.

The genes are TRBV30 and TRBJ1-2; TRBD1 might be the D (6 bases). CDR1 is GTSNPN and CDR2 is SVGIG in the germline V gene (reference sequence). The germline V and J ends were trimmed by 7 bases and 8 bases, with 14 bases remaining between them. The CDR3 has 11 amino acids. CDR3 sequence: CAYTGIGGYTF. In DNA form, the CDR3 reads TGTGCCTATACAGGGATAGGAGGCTACACCTTC.

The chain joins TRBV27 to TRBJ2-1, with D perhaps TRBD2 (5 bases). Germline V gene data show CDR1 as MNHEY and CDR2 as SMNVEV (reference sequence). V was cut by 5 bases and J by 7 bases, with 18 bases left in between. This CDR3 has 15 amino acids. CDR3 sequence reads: CASSGTSWLGNEQFF. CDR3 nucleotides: TGTGCCAGCAGTGGAACTAGTTGGTTGGGGAATGAGCAGTTCTTC.

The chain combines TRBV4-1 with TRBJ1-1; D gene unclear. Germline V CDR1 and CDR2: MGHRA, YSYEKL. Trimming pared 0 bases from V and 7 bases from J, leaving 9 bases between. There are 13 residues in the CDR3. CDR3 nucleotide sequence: TGCGCCAGCAGCCAAGATGTGGCAGATGAAGCTTTCTTT. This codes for CASSQDVADEAFF.

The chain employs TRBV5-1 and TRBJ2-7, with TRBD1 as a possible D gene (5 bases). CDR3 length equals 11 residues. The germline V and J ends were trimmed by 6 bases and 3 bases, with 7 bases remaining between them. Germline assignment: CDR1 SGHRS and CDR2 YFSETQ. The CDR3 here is CASKDNYEQYF. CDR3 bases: TGCGCCAGCAAGGACAACTACGAGCAGTACTTC.

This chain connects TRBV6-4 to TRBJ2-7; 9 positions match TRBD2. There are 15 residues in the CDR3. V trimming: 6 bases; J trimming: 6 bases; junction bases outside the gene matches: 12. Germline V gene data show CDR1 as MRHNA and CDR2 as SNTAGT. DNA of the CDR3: TGTGCCAGCAGAGCGAAACTAGCGGGTGATCGCGAGCAGTACTTC. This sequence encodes CASRAKLAGDREQYF.

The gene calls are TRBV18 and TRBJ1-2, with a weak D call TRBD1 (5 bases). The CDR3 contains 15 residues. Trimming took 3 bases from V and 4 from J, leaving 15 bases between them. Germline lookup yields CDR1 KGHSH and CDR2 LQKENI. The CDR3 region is CASSPGSQGGYGYTF. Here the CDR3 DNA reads TGTGCCAGCTCACCCGGTTCCCAGGGAGGCTATGGCTACACCTTC.

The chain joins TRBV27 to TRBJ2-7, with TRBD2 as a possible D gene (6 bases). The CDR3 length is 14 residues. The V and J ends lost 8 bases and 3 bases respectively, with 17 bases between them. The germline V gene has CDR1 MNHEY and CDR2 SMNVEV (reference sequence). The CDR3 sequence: CASGGGFRGYEQYF. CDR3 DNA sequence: TGTGCCAGCGGGGGAGGCTTTAGGGGCTACGAGCAGTACTTC.

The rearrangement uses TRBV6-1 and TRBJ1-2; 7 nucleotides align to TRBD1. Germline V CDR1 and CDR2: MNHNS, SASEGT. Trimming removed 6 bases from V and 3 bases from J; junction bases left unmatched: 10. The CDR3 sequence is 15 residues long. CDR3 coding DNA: TGTGCCAGCAGCGCCAACAGGGGATGGGACTATGGCTACACCTTC. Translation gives CASSANRGWDYGYTF.